These T cell receptor beta chains were read from a single sample in a study of blood T cell repertoires in COVID-19. The repertoire was sequenced with immunoSEQ multiplex PCR; TCRdb's copy has only in-frame clones and lacks some. The sample carries 250,000 or so clones, 80% to 95% recorded once. Sequencing was done on a sample of peripheral blood. These receptors were taken from a man aged 25 to 40 with COVID-19, enrolled during active disease. Both conserved end residues are part of each CDR3. A D gene is named only where the DNA matches it firmly. Size values are once, few and many counts, or a class for expanded clones, and some rows have none.

>TRBD1|TRBV11-3|NA|TRBJ1-5
CASNKAPGGKPQHF
TGTGCCAGCAACAAAGCCCCAGGGGGCAAGCCCCAGCATTTT
>TRBD1|TRBV7-9|once|TRBJ2-7
CASSSRTGGDYEQYF
TGTGCCAGCAGCTCAAGGACAGGGGGAGACTACGAGCAGTACTTC
>NA|TRBV5-1|NA|TRBJ2-3
CASSLYPGGLSTDTQYF
TGCGCCAGCAGCTTGTATCCCGGGGGGCTTAGCACAGATACGCAGTATTTT
>NA|TRBV5-4|NA|TRBJ2-7
CASSLPGLDSYEQYF
TGTGCCAGCAGCTTACCGGGACTCGACTCCTACGAGCAGTACTTC
>TRBD2|TRBV7-2|NA|TRBJ2-3
CASSLGLSGGDTQYF
TGTGCCAGCAGCTTAGGGCTTAGCGGGGGGGATACGCAGTATTTT
>NA|TRBV19|NA|TRBJ1-2
CASIAQGRVGYTF
TGTGCCAGTATCGCCCAGGGGAGAGTTGGCTACACCTTC
>NA|TRBV29-1|NA|TRBJ2-7
CSVGQSTGNEQYF
TGCAGCGTTGGCCAGAGTACAGGGAACGAGCAGTACTTC
>NA|TRBV7-9|NA|TRBJ1-1
CASSPRLGARTEAFF
TGTGCCAGCAGCCCACGACTTGGGGCGAGGACTGAAGCTTTCTTT
>NA|TRBV3-1/TRBV3-2|NA|TRBJ2-3
CASSQEGGYTDTQYF
TGTGCCAGCAGCCAAGAAGGCGGGTACACAGATACGCAGTATTTT
>NA|TRBV7-2|NA|TRBJ2-2
CASSLVDRSSGELFF
TGTGCCAGCAGCTTAGTAGACAGAAGTTCCGGGGAGCTGTTTTTT
>TRBD1|TRBV6-5|NA|TRBJ2-5
CASTGTGTKETQYF
TGTGCCAGCACAGGGACAGGGACAAAAGAGACCCAGTACTTC
>NA|TRBV19|NA|TRBJ2-5
CASSGRGRKETQYF
TGTGCCAGTAGTGGCAGGGGCCGCAAAGAGACCCAGTACTTC
>NA|TRBV7-9|once|TRBJ2-7
CASSLEDSGHEQYF
TGTGCCAGCAGCTTAGAGGACTCCGGCCACGAGCAGTACTTC
>NA|TRBV6-5|NA|TRBJ1-2
CASRFTGPNYGYTF
TGTGCCAGCAGATTTACAGGACCCAACTATGGCTACACCTTC
>TRBD1|TRBV5-6|NA|TRBJ2-7
CASSTRQGLSEQYF
TGTGCCAGCAGCACCAGACAGGGGCTTAGCGAGCAGTACTTC
>NA|TRBV10-3|NA|TRBJ2-2
CAISEFQGNTGELFF
TGTGCCATCAGTGAGTTCCAGGGGAACACCGGGGAGCTGTTTTTT
>NA|TRBV5-6|NA|TRBJ2-3
CASSSLDRDTQYF
TGTGCCAGCAGCTCTCTAGATAGAGATACGCAGTATTTT
>NA|TRBV5-4|few|TRBJ2-7
CASSASAAYEQYF
TGTGCCAGCAGCGCTAGCGCAGCCTACGAGCAGTACTTC
>NA|TRBV5-1|NA|TRBJ2-2
CASNIGYANTGELFF
TGCGCCAGCAACATCGGGTACGCGAACACCGGGGAGCTGTTTTTT
>NA|TRBV21-1|NA|TRBJ2-2
CASKPPGIRGSTGELFF
TGTGCCAGCAAACCGCCGGGAATCAGGGGATCGACCGGGGAGCTGTTTTTT
>NA|TRBV5-6|NA|TRBJ1-1
CASSLDSPTEAFF
TGTGCCAGCAGCTTGGACAGCCCCACTGAAGCTTTCTTT
>TRBD2|TRBV3-1/TRBV3-2|NA|TRBJ2-1
CASRSGGSYNEQFF
TGTGCCAGCAGGAGCGGGGGGTCCTATAATGAGCAGTTCTTC
>NA|TRBV6-4|once|TRBJ2-1
CASSVEGGSYNEQFF
TGTGCCAGCAGTGTGGAAGGGGGCTCCTACAATGAGCAGTTCTTC
>NA|TRBV28|NA|TRBJ2-1
CASSLSAGIYNEQFF
TGTGCCAGCAGTTTAAGTGCAGGGATCTACAATGAGCAGTTCTTC
>TRBD1|TRBV2|NA|TRBJ1-4
CASRSPYRDRENEKLFF
TGTGCCAGCAGGAGCCCCTACCGGGACAGGGAAAATGAAAAACTGTTTTTT
>NA|TRBV6-4|NA|TRBJ2-1
CASSVGGRYNEQFF
TGTGCCAGCAGTGTCGGGGGGCGTTACAATGAGCAGTTCTTC
>NA|TRBV10-2|NA|TRBJ2-1
CASSEAREEQFF
TGCGCCAGCAGTGAGGCCCGGGAAGAGCAGTTCTTC
>TRBD1|TRBV14|NA|TRBJ2-1
CASSQLDRGLNEQFF
TGTGCCAGCAGCCAGCTGGACAGGGGGCTCAATGAGCAGTTCTTC
>NA|TRBV13|NA|TRBJ1-1
CASSSWGDGAEAFF
TGTGCCAGCAGCTCGTGGGGGGACGGCGCTGAAGCTTTCTTT
>NA|TRBV19|NA|TRBJ2-4
CASSIDLSGPQYF
TGTGCCAGTAGTATAGATTTGTCAGGTCCTCAGTACTTC
>NA|TRBV10-3|NA|TRBJ1-4
CAISESPPREEKLFF
TGTGCCATCAGTGAGAGCCCCCCCCGGGAGGAAAAACTGTTTTTT
>NA|TRBV5-1|NA|TRBJ1-6
CASSLGQYNSPLHF
TGCGCCAGCAGCTTAGGACAATATAATTCACCCCTCCACTTT
>TRBD2|TRBV7-7|NA|TRBJ2-3
CASSASGGGSTDTQYF
TGTGCCAGCAGCGCAAGCGGGGGGGGTTCAACAGATACGCAGTATTTT
>NA|TRBV5-1|NA|TRBJ2-2
CASSPGPAGTNTGELFF
TGCGCCAGCAGCCCCGGACCCGCAGGGACGAACACCGGGGAGCTGTTTTTT
>TRBD1|TRBV6-1|once|TRBJ2-7
CASSDRQGSYEQYF
TGTGCCAGCAGTGACCGACAGGGGTCCTACGAGCAGTACTTC
>TRBD2|TRBV18|NA|TRBJ2-2
CASSPPGGYDTGELFF
TGTGCCAGCTCACCCCCGGGGGGGTACGACACCGGGGAGCTGTTTTTT
>NA|TRBV2|NA|TRBJ2-1
CASTPRLGPNEQFF
TGTGCCAGCACCCCTCGACTAGGACCCAATGAGCAGTTCTTC
>NA|TRBV12-3/TRBV12-4|NA|TRBJ1-5
CASSSGQQPQHF
TGTGCCAGCAGTTCAGGGCAACAGCCCCAGCATTTT
>TRBD1|TRBV4-1|NA|TRBJ1-1
CASSQIGQGILAEAFF
TGCGCCAGCAGCCAAATAGGACAGGGGATCTTGGCTGAAGCTTTCTTT
>TRBD2|TRBV3-1/TRBV3-2|NA|TRBJ2-5
CASSQEKRGLRETQYF
TGTGCCAGCAGCCAAGAGAAGCGGGGGCTCAGAGAGACCCAGTACTTC
>NA|TRBV7-2|few|TRBJ1-1
CASSYFGGNTEAFF
TGTGCCAGCAGCTATTTCGGGGGGAACACTGAAGCTTTCTTT
>TRBD1|TRBV10-3|NA|TRBJ1-1
CAISPGQLNTEAFF
TGTGCCATCAGCCCGGGACAGCTAAACACTGAAGCTTTCTTT
>NA|TRBV13|NA|TRBJ1-5
CASSFGRVSNQPQHF
TGTGCCAGCAGCTTTGGGAGGGTCAGCAATCAGCCCCAGCATTTT
>NA|TRBV10-1|NA|TRBJ2-1
CASSVEGGGSYNEQFF
TGCGCCAGCAGTGTAGAGGGTGGAGGCTCCTACAATGAGCAGTTCTTC
>NA|TRBV5-1|NA|TRBJ1-2
CASSGGLSNYGYTF
TGCGCCAGCAGCGGGGGACTCTCTAACTATGGCTACACCTTC
>TRBD1|TRBV29-1|NA|TRBJ2-3
CSVDIQGATRATDTQYF
TGCAGCGTTGATATCCAGGGGGCGACGCGGGCCACAGATACGCAGTATTTT
>TRBD1|TRBV7-6|NA|TRBJ1-2
CASSFRTGYPNYGYTF
TGTGCCAGCAGCTTTCGGACAGGATATCCTAACTATGGCTACACCTTC
>TRBD2|TRBV2|NA|TRBJ2-1
CASSGLAGVNEQFF
TGTGCCAGCAGCGGACTAGCGGGGGTGAATGAGCAGTTCTTC
>NA|TRBV4-1|NA|TRBJ1-2
CASSPSRGGNYGYTF
TGCGCCAGCAGCCCTAGTCGGGGGGGTAACTATGGCTACACCTTC
>NA|TRBV5-1|NA|TRBJ1-1
CASSLAAGNTEAFF
TGCGCCAGCAGCTTGGCCGCCGGGAACACTGAAGCTTTCTTT
>NA|TRBV6-5|NA|TRBJ1-2
CASSYSGGNYGYTF
TGTGCCAGCAGTTACTCGGGGGGTAACTATGGCTACACCTTC
>TRBD1|TRBV30|NA|TRBJ1-5
CAWSEDRGGLYSNQPQHF
TGTGCCTGGAGCGAGGACAGGGGTGGCCTTTATAGCAATCAGCCCCAGCATTTT